This T cell receptor (beta chain) comes out of a study of T cells after yellow fever vaccination. Whole-study findings and limits: A faster peak, day 5 versus 15, was reached by the weaker secondary response. Highly abundant clonotypes carried over from the bulk population could end up in FACS-sorted repertoires as contaminants. Most clones from primary vaccination were detected again post-booster (around 96% CD4, approximately 90% CD8).

V shed 1 base and J shed 4 bases, with 17 bases lying between them. From germline, CDR1 is SGDLS and CDR2 YYNGEE. The CDR3 has 16 amino acids. For TCR, cDNA came from 5'RACE template switching, which added a universal primer site and UMIs. TCRdb itself ran the 5' RACE reads through MiXCR, one entry per CDR3 protein. This sample has approximately 160,000 distinct CDR3 sequences, with around 9% found just once. This clonotype was seen a handful of times. What it recognizes is unknown. Source: CD8+ T cells sorted from PBMCs, taken 45 days after the yellow fever booster vaccination. V usage is TRBV9 and J usage is TRBJ1-2; D possibly corresponds to TRBD1 (5 bases). This clonotype was obtained from a man aged 18 to 29 who received the YFV17D yellow fever vaccine. As DNA, the CDR3 is TGTGCCAGCAGCGTACGGGTAACAGGACCAGGCTATGGCTACACCTTC. Translation gives CASSVRVTGPGYGYTF.